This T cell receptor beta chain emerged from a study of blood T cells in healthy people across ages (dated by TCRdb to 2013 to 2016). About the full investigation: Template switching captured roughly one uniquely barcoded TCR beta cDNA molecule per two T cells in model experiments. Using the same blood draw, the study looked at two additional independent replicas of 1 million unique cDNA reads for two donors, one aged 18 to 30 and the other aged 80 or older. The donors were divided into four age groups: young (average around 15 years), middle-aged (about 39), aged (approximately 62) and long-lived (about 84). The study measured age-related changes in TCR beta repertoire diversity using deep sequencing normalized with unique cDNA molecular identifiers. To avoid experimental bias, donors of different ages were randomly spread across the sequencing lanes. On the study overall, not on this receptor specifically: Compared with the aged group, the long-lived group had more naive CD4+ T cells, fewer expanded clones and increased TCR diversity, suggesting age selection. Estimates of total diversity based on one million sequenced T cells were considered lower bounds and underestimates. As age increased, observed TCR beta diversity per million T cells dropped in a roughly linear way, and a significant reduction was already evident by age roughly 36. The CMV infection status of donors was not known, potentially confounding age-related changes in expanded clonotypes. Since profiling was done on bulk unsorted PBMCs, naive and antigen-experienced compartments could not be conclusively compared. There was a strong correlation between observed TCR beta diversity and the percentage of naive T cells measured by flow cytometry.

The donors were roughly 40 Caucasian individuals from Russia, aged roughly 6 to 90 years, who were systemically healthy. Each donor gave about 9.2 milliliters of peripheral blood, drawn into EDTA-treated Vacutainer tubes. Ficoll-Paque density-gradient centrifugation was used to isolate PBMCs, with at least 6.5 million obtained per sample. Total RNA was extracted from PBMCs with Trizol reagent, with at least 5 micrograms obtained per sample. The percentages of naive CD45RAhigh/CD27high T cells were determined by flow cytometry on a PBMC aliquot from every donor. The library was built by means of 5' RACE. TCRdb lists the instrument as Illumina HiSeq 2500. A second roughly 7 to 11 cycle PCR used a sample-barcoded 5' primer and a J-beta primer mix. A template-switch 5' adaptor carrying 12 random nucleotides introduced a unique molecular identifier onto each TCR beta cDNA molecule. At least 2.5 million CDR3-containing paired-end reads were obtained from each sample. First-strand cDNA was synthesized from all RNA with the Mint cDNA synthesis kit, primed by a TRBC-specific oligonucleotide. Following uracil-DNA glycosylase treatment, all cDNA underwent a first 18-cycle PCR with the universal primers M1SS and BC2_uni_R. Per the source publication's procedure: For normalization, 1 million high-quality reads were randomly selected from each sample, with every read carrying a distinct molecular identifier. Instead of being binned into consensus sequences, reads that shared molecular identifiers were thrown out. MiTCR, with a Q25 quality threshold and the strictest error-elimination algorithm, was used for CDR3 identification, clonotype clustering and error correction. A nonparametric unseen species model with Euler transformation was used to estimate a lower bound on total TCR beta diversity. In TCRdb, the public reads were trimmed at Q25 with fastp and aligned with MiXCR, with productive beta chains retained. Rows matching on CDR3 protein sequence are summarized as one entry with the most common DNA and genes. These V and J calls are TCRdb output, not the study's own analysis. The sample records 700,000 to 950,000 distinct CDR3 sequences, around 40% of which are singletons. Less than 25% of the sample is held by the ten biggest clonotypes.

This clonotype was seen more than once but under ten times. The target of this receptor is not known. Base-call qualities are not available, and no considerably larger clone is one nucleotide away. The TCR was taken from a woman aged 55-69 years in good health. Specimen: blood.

The CDR3 region: CASSVTAEQYF. Read as DNA, the sequence is TGTGCCAGCAGCGTGACAGCGGAGCAGTACTTC. This chain joins TRBV2 to TRBJ2-5, with the D assignment possibly TRBD1 or TRBD2, given 5 matching bases for each. The CDR3 holds 11 amino acids from the cysteine to the phenylalanine. Just the 33-base CDR3 DNA is kept, in frame starting at base 1. Relative to germline, V is 6 bases shorter and J is 11 bases shorter, with 13 bases between their ends. CDR1 SNHLY and CDR2 FYNNEI are derived from the germline V gene. When the CDR3 is completed using the reference TRBV2 and TRBJ2-5 genes on either side, the full variable domain is EPEVTQTPSHQVTQMGQEVILRCVPISNHLYFYWYRQILGQKVEFLVSFYNNEISEKSEIFDDQFSVERPDGSNFTLKIRSTKLEDSAMYFCASSVTAEQYFGPGTRLLVL.